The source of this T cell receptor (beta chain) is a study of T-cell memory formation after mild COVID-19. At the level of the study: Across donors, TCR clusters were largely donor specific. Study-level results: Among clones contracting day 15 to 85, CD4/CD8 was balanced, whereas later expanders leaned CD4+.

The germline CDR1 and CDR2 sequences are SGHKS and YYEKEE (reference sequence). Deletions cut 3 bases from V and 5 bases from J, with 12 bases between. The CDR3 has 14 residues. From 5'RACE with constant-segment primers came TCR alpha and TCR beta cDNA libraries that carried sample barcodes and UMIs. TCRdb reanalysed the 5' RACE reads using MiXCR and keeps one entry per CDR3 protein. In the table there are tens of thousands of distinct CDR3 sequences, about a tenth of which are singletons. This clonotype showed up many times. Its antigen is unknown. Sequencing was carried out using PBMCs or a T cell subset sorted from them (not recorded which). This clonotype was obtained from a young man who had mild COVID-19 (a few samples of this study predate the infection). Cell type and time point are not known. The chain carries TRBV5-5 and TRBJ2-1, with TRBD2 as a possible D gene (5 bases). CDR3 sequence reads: CASSWVGKDNEQFF. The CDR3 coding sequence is TGTGCCAGCAGCTGGGTCGGGAAAGACAATGAGCAGTTCTTC.